This T cell receptor (beta chain) was profiled in a study of CD8 T cells in ankylosing spondylitis. TCRdb re-derived calls from the 5' RACE reads in MiXCR, one entry per CDR3 protein. The sample lists about 250,000 distinct CDR3 sequences; roughly a quarter were seen once. Study observations and caveats: Before this, some motif variants had been reported in reactive arthritis synovial fluid and blood.

This clonotype was found many times. Antigen: not known. V was clipped by 6 bases and J by 4 bases; unmatched bases: 8. This CDR3 comprises 15 residues. Per the germline V gene, CDR1 is MNHNS and CDR2 is SASEGT. The chain employs TRBV6-1 and TRBJ2-2, with 7 bases identical to TRBD1. Sequencing was done on a sample of blood, either unsorted or a sorted T cell fraction (not recorded which). The receptor was derived from a male donor with ankylosing spondylitis or in good health (not recorded which). The CDR3 here is CASRPRQGSTGELFF. CDR3 DNA sequence: TGTGCCAGCAGGCCTCGACAGGGAAGCACCGGGGAGCTGTTTTTT.